The 25 T cell receptor beta chains below all came from one sample that was sequenced in a study of post-analysis software for immune sequencing data. Study-wide points: Relative to controls, patients had roughly five TRBV segments at higher frequency, with TRBV5-6, TRBV5-1 and TRBV20-1 among these.

Unique molecular identifiers featured in each of the TCR beta cDNA libraries. MiXCR, run by TCRdb on the PCR reads, gives a single entry per CDR3 protein. The table lists hundreds of thousands of distinct CDR3 sequences, under 70% of them singletons. Their target antigens are unknown. The sequenced sample consisted of blood. The receptors shown here come from a girl aged 10 to 17 with multiple sclerosis.

In this sample, this clonotype turned up a few times. This rearrangement joins TRBV25-1 to TRBJ2-7; TRBD1 matches 8 bases. Trimming removed 6 bases from V and 0 bases from J; junction bases left unmatched: 4. In germline, CDR1 is MGHDK, CDR2 SYGVNS. The CDR3 is 14 residues long. CDR3 in DNA: TGTGCCAGCAGCGACAGGGGCCTCTCCTACGAGCAGTACTTC. It encodes CASSDRGLSYEQYF.

The table lists this clonotype with a count of one. The J gene is TRBJ2-5, the V gene TRBV11-2; D is unclear. The length of the CDR3 is 15 residues. Between the trimmed V and J ends, which lost 5 bases and 0 bases, there was a span of 13 bases. The V gene's germline CDR1 is SGHAT and CDR2 FQNNGV. CDR3 DNA: TGTGCCAGCAGCCTTTTCTACCGGAACCAAGAGACCCAGTACTTC. It encodes CASSLFYRNQETQYF.

This clonotype appeared a single time. The J gene is TRBJ2-4, the V gene TRBV7-2; either TRBD1 or TRBD2 may fit D (5 bases each). The J call may be mistaken, given a closer DNA end match to TRBJ2-5. The germline V gene has CDR1 SGHTA and CDR2 FQGNSA. The CDR3 sequence is 13 residues long. DNA for the CDR3: TGTGCCAGCAGCCGGAGATGGGGGGAGACCCAGTACTTC. It encodes CASSRRWGETQYF.

The chain carries TRBV20-1 and TRBJ1-4; unclear D gene. Germline values: CDR1 DFQATT, CDR2 SNEGSKA (reference sequence). The V gene lost 2 bases and the J gene lost 4 bases, with 8 bases spanning the gap. The CDR3 sequence is 13 residues long. CDR3 loop: CSARHSVNEKLFF. The CDR3 coding sequence is TGCAGTGCTAGACATTCAGTTAATGAAAAACTGTTTTTT.

This chain joins TRBV6-6 and TRBJ2-7, with 8 nucleotides matching TRBD2. Germline loops: CDR1 MNHNY, CDR2 SVGAGI (reference sequence). CDR3 length equals 12 residues. V lost 10 bases, J lost 7 bases, and 9 bases stayed unmatched. This CDR3 is CATGTRSSEQYF. In DNA, the CDR3 is TGTGCCACAGGGACTAGGAGTAGTGAGCAGTACTTC.

The chain joins TRBV6-6 to TRBJ2-3; tentative D call: TRBD2 (6 bases). In germline, CDR1 is MNHNY, CDR2 SVGAGI (reference sequence). V was trimmed by 6 bases and J by 4 bases, leaving 23 bases between them. The CDR3 is 17 residues long. The CDR3 DNA reads as TGTGCCAGCAGCTCCCCGGGACGGGAGAAGTGGGCAGATACGCAGTATTTT. Translating gives CASSSPGREKWADTQYF.

This chain uses TRBV5-1 with TRBJ2-7; possibly TRBD1 for D (5 bases). Germline V CDR1 and CDR2: SGHRS, YFSETQ. This CDR3 contains 15 residues. The germline V and J ends were trimmed by 4 bases and 2 bases, with 16 bases remaining between them. CDR3 nucleotides: TGCGCCAGCAGCGCTGTTGGTCTCAGGGCCTACGAGCAGTACTTC. It codes for CASSAVGLRAYEQYF.

The chain recombines TRBV5-6 with TRBJ2-4; tentatively, D is TRBD1 (5 bases). TRBJ2-7 explains the end of the DNA better; the J call may be wrong. In germline, CDR1 is SGHDT, CDR2 YYEEEE. CDR3 length: 16 amino acids. For the CDR3, the DNA is TGTGCCAGCAGCACATTAGGGCAGGGCGATACCTACGAGCAGTACTTC. This gives the protein CASSTLGQGDTYEQYF.

This chain links TRBV6-1 with TRBJ2-6; TRBD1 matches 8 bases. The J segment lost 0 bases and the V segment lost 6 bases, leaving 10 bases of the junction unmatched. The CDR3 has 18 residues. In germline, CDR1 is MNHNS, CDR2 SASEGT. The chain's CDR3 is CASSPGQGGVSGANVLTF. The CDR3 nucleotides are TGTGCCAGCAGCCCCGGACAGGGCGGGGTCTCTGGGGCCAACGTCCTGACTTTC.

The genes are TRBV15 and TRBJ1-2; the D is unclear. V lost 2 bases, J lost 2 bases, and 15 bases lay in between. Germline values: CDR1 LNHNV, CDR2 YYDKDF (reference sequence). The CDR3 has 16 amino acids. The DNA of the CDR3 is TGTGCCACCAGCAGAAGGAGGTGGAACCTCAACTATGGCTACACCTTC. Translating gives CATSRRRWNLNYGYTF.

As regards this clonotype: Germline and junction disagree at one end, which may indicate a read error. The chain uses TRBV29-1 and TRBJ2-4, with 9 nucleotides matching TRBD1. The CDR3 extends over 12 amino acids. Germline CDR1 reads SQVTM; CDR2 reads ANQGSEA. CDR3 sequence: CSVRDRVYEQNF. The CDR3, as DNA: TGCAGCGTACGGGACAGGGTATACGAGCAGAACTTC.

This chain uses TRBV5-1 with TRBJ2-3, with D perhaps matching TRBD1 (6 bases). Trimming removed 4 bases at V and 4 bases at J, with 13 bases between. CDR1 is SGHRS and CDR2 is YFSETQ in the germline V gene. The CDR3 runs to 14 residues. The chain's CDR3 is CASSEDSISDTQYF. For the CDR3, the DNA is TGCGCCAGCAGCGAGGACAGTATATCAGATACGCAGTATTTT. Based on the CDR3 plus reference TRBV5-1 and TRBJ2-3, the full variable domain is KAGVTQTPRYLIKTRGQQVTLSCSPISGHRSVSWYQQTPGQGLQFLFEYFSETQRNKGNFPGRFSGRQFSNSRSEMNVSTLELGDSALYLCASSEDSISDTQYFGPGTRLTVL.

This clonotype was seen only once. The genes are TRBV5-1 and TRBJ1-1, with TRBD1 as a possible D gene (5 bases). Per germline, CDR1 SGHRS and CDR2 YFSETQ. Deletions cut 4 bases from V and 1 base from J, with 8 bases between. This CDR3 contains 13 residues. DNA for the CDR3: TGCGCCAGCAGCAAGGACACGAACACTGAAGCTTTCTTT. Its protein is CASSKDTNTEAFF.

This sequence joins TRBV29-1 and TRBJ2-5; no clear D. The ends were cut back, 6 bases at V and 1 base at J, with 15 bases in the middle. This CDR3 contains 14 residues. Germline V CDR1 and CDR2: SQVTM, ANQGSEA. CDR3 amino acids: CSVDRAGSQETQYF. The DNA for the CDR3 is TGCAGCGTAGACCGCGCTGGGTCCCAAGAGACCCAGTACTTC.

This clonotype was seen a few times. CDR3 nucleotides: TGTGCCAGCAGCTTACTGGAGCGGGGGCTCTACAATGAGCAGTTCTTC. It yields the protein CASSLLERGLYNEQFF. This chain uses TRBV7-2 with TRBJ2-1; 8 bases agree with TRBD2. Trimming took 2 bases from V and 3 from J; bases not matched to a gene: 6. The CDR3 is made up of 16 amino acids. The germline gives CDR1 SGHTA, CDR2 FQGNSA.

The chain couples TRBV20-1 to TRBJ1-2, with D unresolved. V lost 6 bases and J lost 1, with 9 bases in between. The germline CDR1 and CDR2 sequences are DFQATT and SNEGSKA (reference sequence). The CDR3 runs 12 residues. The CDR3 DNA sequence: TGCAGTGCCCCAGGCATTAACTATGGCTACACCTTC. Encoded protein: CSAPGINYGYTF.

This clonotype appeared a few times. The chain carries TRBV4-1 and TRBJ2-5, with a possible D match to TRBD1 (6 bases). V dropped 0 bases and J dropped 7 bases, with 21 bases sitting between them. The CDR3 covers 17 residues. Germline V lookup: CDR1 MGHRA, CDR2 YSYEKL. In nucleotides, the CDR3 is TGCGCCAGCAGCCAAGATTGGGACAAAGAGAGGGGGTGGACCCAGTACTTC. This sequence encodes CASSQDWDKERGWTQYF.

The chain recombines TRBV20-1 with TRBJ2-4; D is uncertain. V lost 4 bases to trimming and J lost 2 bases, with 15 bases between them. There are 15 residues in the CDR3. Germline V gene sequence: CDR1 DFQATT, CDR2 SNEGSKA (reference sequence). CDR3 sequence: CSATKSGESKNIQYF. Written as DNA, the CDR3 is TGCAGTGCTACAAAGTCTGGGGAATCCAAAAACATTCAGTACTTC.

The chain recombines TRBV29-1 with TRBJ2-5; D not resolved. Germline values: CDR1 SQVTM, CDR2 ANQGSEA. Trimming left V 6 bases short and J 4 bases short, with 15 bases between. The CDR3 is 13 amino acids. The CDR3 sequence is CSVPGWGGETQYF. The CDR3 region has the DNA TGCAGCGTCCCCGGTTGGGGTGGAGAGACCCAGTACTTC.

The rearrangement links TRBV29-1 to TRBJ1-2; TRBD1 is a possible D gene (6 bases). This CDR3 spans 12 amino acids. Germline values: CDR1 SQVTM, CDR2 ANQGSEA. Trimming pared 1 base from V and 8 bases from J, leaving 11 bases between. CDR3 protein: CSVEVGGGGYTF. The CDR3, as DNA: TGCAGCGTTGAAGTCGGGGGCGGCGGCTACACCTTC. The full variable domain, with the rest looked up from reference TRBV29-1 and TRBJ1-2, is SAVISQKPSRDICQRGTSLTIQCQVDSQVTMMFWYRQQPGQSLTLIATANQGSEATYESGFVIDKFPISRPNLTFSTLTVSNMSPEDSSIYLCSVEVGGGGYTFGSGTRLTVV.

The gene calls are TRBV7-9 and TRBJ2-1, with D perhaps being TRBD1 or TRBD2 (5 bases each). Per the germline V gene, CDR1 is SEHNR and CDR2 is FQNEAQ (reference sequence). CDR3 length: 14 amino acids. With 2 bases removed from V and 5 bases from J, the gap between germline ends came to 10 bases. The CDR3: CASSLPLGDNEQFF. Here the CDR3 DNA reads TGTGCCAGCAGCTTACCTCTGGGGGACAATGAGCAGTTCTTC.

The rearrangement uses TRBV11-2 and TRBJ1-2; 7 nucleotides line up with TRBD1. J was trimmed by 0 bases and V by 5 bases; bases with no gene match: 3. CDR1 is SGHAT and CDR2 is FQNNGV in the germline V gene. The CDR3 consists of 14 residues. The DNA for the CDR3 is TGTGCCAGCAGCGGACAGGTTTCTAACTATGGCTACACCTTC. Translation: CASSGQVSNYGYTF.

The J gene is TRBJ2-7, the V gene TRBV29-1; 8 positions agree with TRBD2. The germline gives CDR1 SQVTM, CDR2 ANQGSEA. The V segment lost 7 bases and the J segment 5 bases; nucleotides outside the gene matches: 10. The CDR3 length is 13 residues. The CDR3 DNA is TGCAGCGCCAGCCCGGGAGGGGCCCACGAGCAGTACTTC. As protein: CSASPGGAHEQYF.

The chain recombines TRBV6-5 with TRBJ2-5; the D is unclear. Trimming removed 0 bases from V and 2 bases from J, with 16 bases in between. The CDR3 totals 17 residues. CDR1 and CDR2 (germline): MNHEY, SVGAGI. CDR3 coding DNA: TGTGCCAGCAGTTACTCAGTGGCCAGCGCGGAGCAAGAGACCCAGTACTTC. Translation: CASSYSVASAEQETQYF.

The rearrangement uses TRBV10-3 and TRBJ2-7, with 8 bases matching TRBD1. The CDR3 totals 13 residues. Per germline, CDR1 ENHRY and CDR2 SYGVKD. V dropped 11 bases and J dropped 5; count of bases not matched to a gene: 11. The CDR3 reads CAVHRDRSNEQYF. The CDR3 DNA reads as TGTGCCGTACACCGGGACAGGTCTAACGAGCAGTACTTC.